The clone carrying this T cell receptor (beta chain) was seen many times. A single record per CDR3 protein comes from TCRdb applying MiXCR to the RACE reads. The table records about 80,000 distinct CDR3 sequences, around 9.4% of them present only once. CDR3 length: 17 amino acids. The data were taken from a study of human T cells and chemical hapten exposure. Specified time point: healthy volunteer bleed at 6 weeks. Total RNA came from unfractionated whole blood. Sequenced: whole blood. This chain joins TRBV21-1 and TRBJ2-1; TRBD1 was called by the table and not checked on the DNA. TRBV21-1 is a pseudogene locus. This TCR came from a female donor in good health. Some clones in this sample may be carry-over from other donors' samples. CDR3 region: CARRPSLGGGIYNEQFF. DNA of the CDR3: TGTGCCAGACGACCGAGCCTCGGCGGGGGGATCTACAATGAGCAGTTCTTC.